This T cell receptor beta chain was identified in a study of blood T cell repertoires in COVID-19. Study details: Acute-phase and convalescent COVID-19 samples originated in the United States, Italy and Spain. Nucleic acid was either cDNA or gDNA, and it came from T cells, B-cell-depleted T cells, or PBMCs.

In the authors' methods: Scientists estimated how many nucleated cells there were by amplifying reference gene primers. The assay was immunoSEQ multiplex PCR, and TCRdb's table has in-frame clones only and misses some. The V and J calls and clone size come from that table; D and trimming were worked out from the DNA. The sample yields 650,000 to 800,000 clones, 70% to 90% seen once. The germline V and J ends were trimmed by 3 bases and 6 bases, with 13 bases remaining between them. Germline V gene lookup returns CDR1 SGHDT and CDR2 YYEEEE. This CDR3 has 13 residues. This sequence was found in a woman aged 18 to 35 with acute or convalescent COVID-19. Sequences were obtained from peripheral blood. The rearrangement joins TRBV5-6 to TRBJ2-7; perhaps TRBD2 as D (5 bases). CDR3 nucleotides: TGTGCCAGCAGCTGGCTAGCTAGGCGCGAGCAGTACTTC. Translated, it gives CASSWLARREQYF.